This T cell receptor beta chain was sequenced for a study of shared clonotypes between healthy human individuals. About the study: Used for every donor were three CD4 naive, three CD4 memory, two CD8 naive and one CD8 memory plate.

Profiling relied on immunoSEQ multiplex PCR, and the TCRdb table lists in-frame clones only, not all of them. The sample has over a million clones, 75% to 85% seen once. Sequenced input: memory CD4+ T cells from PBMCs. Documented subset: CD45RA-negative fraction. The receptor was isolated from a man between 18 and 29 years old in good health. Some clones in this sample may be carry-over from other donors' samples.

DNA of the CDR3: TGTGCCAGCAGTTACTCGAGCAGTGATGCTTTCTTT. Its translation is CASSYSSSDAFF. The chain links TRBV6-6 to TRBJ1-1, with D hard to call. The germline V and J ends were trimmed by 0 bases and 11 bases, with 10 bases remaining between them. Germline-derived CDR1 and CDR2 are MNHNY and SVGAGI (reference sequence). The CDR3 has 12 amino acids.